This T cell receptor beta chain was sequenced for a study of blood T cell repertoires in COVID-19. Overall study: Samples came from the United States, Italy and Spain, spanning acute and convalescent COVID-19.

The CDR3 consists of 13 residues. Germline assignment: CDR1 KGHSH and CDR2 LQKENI. V was cut by 4 bases and J by 9 bases, with 10 bases left in between. Original data processing: Reference gene primers were amplified, and this amplification served to estimate nucleated cell counts. Clones were sequenced by immunoSEQ multiplex PCR, and TCRdb holds only the in-frame ones, with some missing. V and J calls and clone size are given by that table; D and trimming were obtained from the DNA. Among around 200,000 clones listed, roughly 88% were seen once. Adults between about 18 and 89 years of age took part from fewer than 30 US areas.

The sample taken for sequencing was PBMCs or T cells enriched from blood (not recorded which). The sequence was collected from a man aged 35 to 55 with acute COVID-19. The J gene is TRBJ1-6, the V gene TRBV18, with unresolved D. CDR3 amino acids: CASSRAESSPLHF. CDR3 coding DNA: TGTGCCAGCTCACGGGCAGAGAGTTCACCCCTCCACTTT.